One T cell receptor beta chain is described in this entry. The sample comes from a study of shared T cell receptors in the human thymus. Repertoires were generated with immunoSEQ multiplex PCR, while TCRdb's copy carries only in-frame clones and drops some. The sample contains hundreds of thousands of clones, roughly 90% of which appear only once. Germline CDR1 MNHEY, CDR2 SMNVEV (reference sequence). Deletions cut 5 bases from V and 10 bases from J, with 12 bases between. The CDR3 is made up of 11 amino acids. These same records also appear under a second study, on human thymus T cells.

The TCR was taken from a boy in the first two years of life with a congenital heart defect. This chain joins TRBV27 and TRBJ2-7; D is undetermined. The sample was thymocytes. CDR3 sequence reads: CASSPQFFQYF. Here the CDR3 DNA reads TGTGCCAGCAGTCCCCAATTTTTCCAGTACTTC.